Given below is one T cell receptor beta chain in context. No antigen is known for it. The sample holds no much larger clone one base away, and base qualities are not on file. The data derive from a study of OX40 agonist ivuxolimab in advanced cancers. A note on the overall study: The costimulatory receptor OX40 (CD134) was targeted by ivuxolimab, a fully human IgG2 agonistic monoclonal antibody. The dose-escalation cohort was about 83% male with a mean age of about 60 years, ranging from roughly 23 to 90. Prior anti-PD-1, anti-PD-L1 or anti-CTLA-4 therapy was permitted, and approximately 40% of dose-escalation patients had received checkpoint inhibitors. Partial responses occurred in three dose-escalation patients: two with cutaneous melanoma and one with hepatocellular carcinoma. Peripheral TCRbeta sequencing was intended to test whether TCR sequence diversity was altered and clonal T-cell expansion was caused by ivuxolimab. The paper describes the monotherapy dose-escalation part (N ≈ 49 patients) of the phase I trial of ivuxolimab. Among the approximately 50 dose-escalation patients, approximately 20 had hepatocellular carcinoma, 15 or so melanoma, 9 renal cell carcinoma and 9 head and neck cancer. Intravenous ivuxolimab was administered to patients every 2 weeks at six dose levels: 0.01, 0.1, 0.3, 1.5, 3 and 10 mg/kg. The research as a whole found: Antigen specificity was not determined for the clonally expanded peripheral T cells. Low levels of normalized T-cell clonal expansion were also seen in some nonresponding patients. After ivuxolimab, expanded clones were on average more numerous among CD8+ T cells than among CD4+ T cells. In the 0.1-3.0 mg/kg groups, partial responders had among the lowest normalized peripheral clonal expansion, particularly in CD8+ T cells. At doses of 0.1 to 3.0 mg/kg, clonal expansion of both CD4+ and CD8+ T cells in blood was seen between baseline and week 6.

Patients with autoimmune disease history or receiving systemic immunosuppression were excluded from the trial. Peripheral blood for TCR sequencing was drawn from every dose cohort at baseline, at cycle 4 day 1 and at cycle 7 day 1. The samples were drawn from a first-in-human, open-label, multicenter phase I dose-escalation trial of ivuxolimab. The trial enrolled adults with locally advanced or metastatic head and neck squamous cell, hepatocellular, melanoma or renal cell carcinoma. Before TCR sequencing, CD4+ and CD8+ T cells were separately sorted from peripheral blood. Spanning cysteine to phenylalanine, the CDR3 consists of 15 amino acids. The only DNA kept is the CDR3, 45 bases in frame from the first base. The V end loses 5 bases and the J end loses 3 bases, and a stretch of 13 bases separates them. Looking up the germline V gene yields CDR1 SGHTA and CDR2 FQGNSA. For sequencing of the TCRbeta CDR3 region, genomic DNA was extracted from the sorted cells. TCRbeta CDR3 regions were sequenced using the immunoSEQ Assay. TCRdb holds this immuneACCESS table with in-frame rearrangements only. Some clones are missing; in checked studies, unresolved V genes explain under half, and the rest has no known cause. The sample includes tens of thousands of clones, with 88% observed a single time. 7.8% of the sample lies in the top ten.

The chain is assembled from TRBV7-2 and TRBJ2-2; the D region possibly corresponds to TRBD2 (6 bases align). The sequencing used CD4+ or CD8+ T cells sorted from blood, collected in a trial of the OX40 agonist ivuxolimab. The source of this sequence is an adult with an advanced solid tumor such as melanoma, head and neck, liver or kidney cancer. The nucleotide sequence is TGTGCCAGCAGCCCAGCGGGTCTCCACACCGGGGAGCTGTTTTTT. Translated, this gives CASSPAGLHTGELFF.